Listed below are T cell receptor beta chains from one sample, sequenced in a study of blood T cells in healthy people across ages. TCRdb used MiXCR to reprocess the 5' RACE reads, holding one entry per CDR3 protein. Among hundreds of thousands of distinct CDR3 sequences listed, under 30% were seen once. The sample comprised blood. All receptors come from a woman older than 75 in good health. CDR3s include the opening cysteine and the closing phenylalanine or tryptophan. Each record gives: J gene, D gene, clone size, V gene, CDR3 DNA, CDR3 protein. D genes are given only for firm matches. The size of a clone is reported for some rows only, either as once, few or many, or as a class for expanded clones.

TRBJ2-3,TRBD1,.,TRBV5-6,TGTGCCAGCAGCATGGGGGACAGCTTAAACACAGATACGCAGTATTTT,CASSMGDSLNTDTQYF
TRBJ2-3,TRBD1,few,TRBV7-8,TGTGCCAGCAGCCCCAATAGACAGGGTCGGGCAGATACGCAGTATTTT,CASSPNRQGRADTQYF
TRBJ1-2,TRBD1,.,TRBV6-6,TGTGCCAGCAGACCACAGGGGGCGGATTTTCGTGGCTACACCTTC,CASRPQGADFRGYTF
TRBJ2-3,TRBD2,.,TRBV20-1,TGCAGTGCTAGAGATGGGGGACTAGTTTCAGATACGCAGTATTTT,CSARDGGLVSDTQYF
TRBJ2-2,.,.,TRBV30,TGTGCCTGGAGCACTGCCGGGACAACGAACACCGGGGAGCTGTTTTTT,CAWSTAGTTNTGELFF
TRBJ1-2,TRBD1,.,TRBV3-1,TGTGTCAGCAGCCTCGGGACAGGGGTTGCCTATGGCTACACCTTC,CVSSLGTGVAYGYTF
TRBJ1-5,.,.,TRBV7-2,TGTGCCAGCAGCTTGTTTGCCGGGACACATAATCAGCCCCAGCATTTT,CASSLFAGTHNQPQHF
TRBJ2-1,.,many,TRBV9,TGTGCCAGCAGCGCCTTCCCGCAGATTCAATCTACCTACAATGAGCAGTTCTTC,CASSAFPQIQSTYNEQFF
TRBJ2-1,.,.,TRBV10-3,TGTGCCAGCAGGCTCCAGGTTGAAGAGACCCAGTTCTTC,CASRLQVEETQFF
TRBJ2-7,.,.,TRBV28,TGTGCCAGCAGGAAAGGGGGGGAGTGGTGGGACGAGCAGTACTTC,CASRKGGEWWDEQYF
TRBJ2-2,TRBD2,.,TRBV4-1,TGCGCCAGCAGCCAAGAACGAGCGGGGGGCCTGCCCGGGGAGCTGTTTTTT,CASSQERAGGLPGELFF
TRBJ2-3,TRBD2,.,TRBV5-1,TGCGCCAGCAGCTTCGCGCGGGGGGGGACCTTAAGCACAGATACGCAGTATTTT,CASSFARGGTLSTDTQYF
TRBJ1-1,.,few,TRBV12-3/TRBV12-4,TGTGCCAGCACCCTAGGGGTTTGGAACACTGAAGCTTTCTTT,CASTLGVWNTEAFF
TRBJ2-5,.,many,TRBV3-1,TGCGCCAGCAGCCAAGAGGGTCGGGGAGAGACCCAGTACTTC,CASSQEGRGETQYF
TRBJ2-5,.,many,TRBV7-2,TGTGCCAGCAGTTTGGGCAGGGGCTCAGAGACCCAGTACTTC,CASSLGRGSETQYF
TRBJ1-1,TRBD1,many,TRBV5-1,TGCGCCAGCAGCAGGGGGACAGGGGCGGTCGGAACTGAAGCTTTCTTT,CASSRGTGAVGTEAFF
TRBJ2-7,TRBD2,many,TRBV20-1,TGCAGTGCTAGGGTGCGGGGGACCTCCTACGAGCAGTACTTC,CSARVRGTSYEQYF
TRBJ2-4,TRBD1,many,TRBV27,TGTGCCAGCAGACCGGACAGGGGGCAGGGAATTGGCATTCAGTACTTC,CASRPDRGQGIGIQYF
TRBJ2-5,TRBD2,.,TRBV10-3,TGTGCCATCGCCCCCGACTGGGGGGGAGAGACCCAGTACTTC,CAIAPDWGGETQYF